This is a list of T cell receptor beta chains from one sample in a study of shared clonotypes between healthy human individuals. Assay: immunoSEQ multiplex PCR; the TCRdb copy retains only in-frame clones and omits some. The repertoire includes a few million clones, around nine tenths of them detected once, and over 0.12% sits in the top ten. The sequenced sample was naive CD4+ T cells sorted from blood. The receptors derive from a man aged 18 to 30 in good health. Both conserved end residues are part of each CDR3. The order of the fields is J gene, D gene, V gene, CDR3 protein. D genes are given only for firm matches.

>TRBJ1-1|NA|TRBV11-2
CASSPLGGLANTEAFF
>TRBJ1-4|NA|TRBV12-5
CASGLILNSATNEKLFF
>TRBJ1-3|TRBD1|TRBV5-1
CASSLDRGPGNTIYF
>TRBJ2-2|NA|TRBV5-6
CASRPGPGVSTGELFF
>TRBJ2-3|TRBD2|TRBV4-1
CASSQDQRGGPRRTDTQYF
>TRBJ2-1|TRBD2|TRBV5-6
CASSPRTSGSFYNEQFF
>TRBJ2-2|NA|TRBV5-1
CASSSFTLFSELFF
>TRBJ2-7|NA|TRBV7-3
CASSFRRDSEQYF
>TRBJ2-1|NA|TRBV9
CASSVVIASYNEQFF
>TRBJ1-4|NA|TRBV28
CASSSNRGESEKLFF
>TRBJ2-1|TRBD1|TRBV6-6
CASTTGTGYNEQFF
>TRBJ1-1|NA|TRBV9
CASSAVAGVGEAFF
>TRBJ2-7|NA|TRBV7-9
CASSLVDSLGEQYF
>TRBJ2-7|TRBD1|TRBV6-1
CASTGQVYEQYF
>TRBJ1-2|NA|TRBV7-2
CASSSRYGYTF
>TRBJ2-7|NA|TRBV20-1
CSARRQNEQYF
>TRBJ2-1|TRBD2|TRBV18
CASSPDLGGSEQFF
>TRBJ2-5|NA|TRBV6-1
CASSEIWAQETQYF
>TRBJ2-2|NA|TRBV19
CASRKGGGNGELFF
>TRBJ2-1|NA|TRBV11-2
CASSLDPNNNEQFF
>TRBJ1-2|NA|TRBV19
CASSIVGGAFGYGYTF
>TRBJ1-3|NA|TRBV30
CAWTLSGTTGSGNTIYF
>TRBJ2-1|TRBD2|TRBV30
CAWRSGGINEQFF
>TRBJ2-1|TRBD2|TRBV11-2
CASSLGLSLAANNEQFF